This TCR beta chain stems from a study of blood T cell repertoires in COVID-19 (TCRdb year 2020). Notes on the research overall: The collaborator samples originated in the United States, Italy and Spain and spanned the acute and convalescent phases of COVID-19. The prospective study material was composed of cDNA or gDNA derived from T cells, B-cell-depleted T cells, or PBMCs. Deeply sampled blood TCRbeta repertoires from subjects exposed to, actively infected with, or recovered from COVID-19 were included in the dataset. The repertoires were made available in a free public database intended to serve as a resource for research on the immune response to SARS-CoV-2. Samples were obtained from the ongoing ImmuneRACE study (first 160 participants) and from about 1,300 subjects provided by 6 global collaborators. Nearly every sample came with metadata listing a de-identified subject ID, COVID-19 status, age in years and sex. Where available, HLA class I and class II types were taken from metadata supplied by the sample provider and were not determined by assay-based typing. The paper as a whole reports these results and caveats: How much clinical and demographic metadata was included differed by source and by participant, and the metadata was provided uncurated.

The collaborating institutions used their own protocols to collect whole blood in K2EDTA tubes. For TCRbeta analysis, collaborators shipped samples as frozen whole blood, isolated PBMCs, or DNA extracted from either of those sample types. About this clone itself: Its specific antigen is unknown. It has no much larger one-base neighbor in the sample; base qualities were not kept.

The immunoSEQ Assay, a bias-controlled multiplex PCR, was used to amplify TCRbeta CDR3 regions from genomic DNA. The authors processed their data as follows. The number of nucleated cells in each sample was estimated from the amplification of reference gene primers within the assay. Sequence reads were collapsed and filtered to measure the absolute abundance of every unique TCRbeta CDR3 rearrangement. For each sample, productive Simpson clonality was calculated by taking the square root of Simpson's diversity index across productive rearrangements. Held by TCRdb, this immuneACCESS table contains in-frame sequences only and omits some clones. Under half of the omission traces to an unresolved V gene where checked; the cause of the rest is unknown. The DNA gave D and trimming, while V, J and clone size come from that table. The sample records about 190,000 clones, approximately 91% of which are singletons. 1.5% to 2% of the sample is in the top ten clones.

This sequence was found in a young man with active or convalescent COVID-19. The sequencing sample was made of peripheral blood.

The CDR3 reads as follows: CASSGFGTANNQPQHF. The nucleotide sequence is given as TGTGCCAGCAGTGGATTCGGGACAGCCAACAATCAGCCCCAGCATTTT. Recombination linked TRBV6-1 to TRBJ1-5, with 7 central nucleotides matching TRBD1. Spanning cysteine to phenylalanine, the CDR3 consists of 16 amino acids. Just CDR3 DNA is preserved here, 48 bases in frame from base 1. The germline V gene supplies CDR1 MNHNS and CDR2 SASEGT. Trimmed from V: 4 bases; trimmed from J: 3 bases; junction bases lacking a gene match: 9.